Sequencing of this T cell receptor (beta chain) was carried out in a study of CD8 T cells in Susac syndrome. For the study at large: Patients with Susac syndrome were, at the time of blood collection, therapy-naive, maintained on corticosteroids, or maintained on intravenous immunoglobulin alone.

This CDR3 is built from 14 residues. The germline V gene has CDR1 DFQATT and CDR2 SNEGSKA (reference sequence). V was shortened by 4 bases and J by 3 bases, with 15 bases between the two germline ends. In this sample, this clonotype turned up once. About 0.5 to 1 ug RNA was reverse transcribed with random hexamers. TCRdb fed the immunoSEQ multiplex PCR reads into MiXCR, producing one record per CDR3 protein. In the table there are approximately 210,000 distinct CDR3 sequences, 94% of which are singletons. Sequencing was carried out using CD4+ T cells from PBMCs. The clonotype was recovered from a human donor with Susac syndrome. The chain carries TRBV20-1 and TRBJ2-5; possibly TRBD2 for D (7 bases). The CDR3 protein is CSAITGRGEETQYF. The CDR3 DNA is TGCAGTGCTATCACAGGGAGGGGCGAAGAGACCCAGTACTTC.